A single sample is the source of the 8 T cell receptor beta chains below, sequenced in a study of shared clonotypes between healthy human individuals. Some clones are missing from TCRdb's copy, which holds only in-frame ones; the method was immunoSEQ multiplex PCR. The sample holds about 2.4 million clones, roughly 93% seen once. Input material: naive CD4+ T cells from PBMCs. Indicated subset: CD45RA+ positively selected. The receptors derive from a man between 18 and 29 years old in good health. Some clones in this sample may be carry-over from other donors' samples.

V usage is TRBV6-6 and J usage is TRBJ2-7; 8 bases fit TRBD1. CDR1 and CDR2 from the germline V gene are MNHNY and SVGAGI (reference sequence). The V segment lost 5 bases and the J segment 4 bases; nucleotides outside the gene matches: 7. The CDR3 extends over 14 amino acids. DNA for the CDR3: TGTGCCAGCAGTCCGAGACAGGGGAGTTACGAGCAGTACTTC. Translation: CASSPRQGSYEQYF.

The chain joins TRBV7-2 to TRBJ1-1; tentative D call: TRBD1 (5 bases). There are 13 residues in the CDR3. Germline CDR1 is SGHTA and CDR2 is FQGNSA. V lost 4 bases, J lost 8 bases, and 14 bases lay in between. The CDR3 nucleotides read TGTGCCAGCAGCTCGCGGGCGACAGCAGAAGCTTTCTTT. This encodes CASSSRATAEAFF.

V and J are TRBV6-1 and TRBJ2-2; the D gene is possibly TRBD2 (5 bases). The CDR3 totals 15 residues. Germline values: CDR1 MNHNS, CDR2 SASEGT. The V and J ends lost 4 bases and 3 bases respectively, with 12 bases between them. CDR3 nucleotides: TGTGCCAGCAGTGTGTCCAGGCGGGACACCGGGGAGCTGTTTTTT. Translation: CASSVSRRDTGELFF.

V is TRBV10-1 and J is TRBJ2-7; no definite D call. V lost 2 bases to trimming and J lost 4 bases, with 15 bases between them. The V gene's germline CDR1 is WNHNN and CDR2 SYGVQD (reference sequence). The length of the CDR3 is 15 residues. CDR3 in DNA: TGCGCCAGCAGTGAGGGTCGCGGCGAGCAGTACGAGCAGTACTTC. This translates into CASSEGRGEQYEQYF.

This chain uses TRBV5-1 with TRBJ2-7; 8 bases match TRBD1. The CDR3 has 13 amino acids. Germline CDR1 reads SGHRS; CDR2 reads YFSETQ. V dropped 4 bases and J dropped 3; count of bases not matched to a gene: 3. The CDR3 coding sequence is TGCGCCAGCAGCGGGACAGGATACTACGAGCAGTACTTC. Amino acid sequence: CASSGTGYYEQYF.

The chain uses TRBV20-1 and TRBJ1-2; no clear D. Germline V lookup: CDR1 DFQATT, CDR2 SNEGSKA (reference sequence). This CDR3 contains 10 residues. The CDR3 DNA is TGCAGCGCCCCTTACTATGGCTACACCTTC. Encoded protein: CSAPYYGYTF.

The rearrangement joins TRBV6-1 to TRBJ1-5; TRBD1 might be the D (6 bases). Germline CDR1 reads MNHNS; CDR2 reads SASEGT. V was trimmed by 4 bases and J by 7 bases, leaving 14 bases between them. This CDR3 is built from 14 residues. In DNA, the CDR3 is TGTGCCAGCAGTGGAGGGGGAGTTTTGCAGCCCCAGCATTTT. Translated: CASSGGGVLQPQHF.

V is TRBV5-1 and J is TRBJ2-1, with TRBD2 matching over 9 bases. Germline CDR1 SGHRS, CDR2 YFSETQ. The CDR3 totals 14 residues. Unmatched junction bases numbered 4, after V lost 0 bases and J lost 9 bases. CDR3 in DNA: TGCGCCAGCAGCTTGGGGCGGGAGGGCGGTGAGCAGTTCTTC. This codes for CASSLGREGGEQFF.